Presented here are 9 T cell receptor beta chains from one specimen sequenced in a study of T cell responses to AZD1222 COVID-19 vaccine. The data were produced by immunoSEQ multiplex PCR, yet TCRdb's version contains in-frame clones alone and is incomplete. This table holds 150,000 to 200,000 clones, about 93% found once. The sample in question was peripheral blood, obtained on day 0 of AZD1222 vaccination. The receptor source for this set is an adult in good health.

The CDR3 DNA sequence: TGTGCTAGTGGTTTGGGGAGTAGAAATGAGCAGTTCTTC. It encodes CASGLGSRNEQFF. The chain has TRBV12-5 and TRBJ2-1; the D is unclear. Germline V gene sequence: CDR1 LGHNT, CDR2 FRNRAP. Trimming removed 1 base from V and 7 bases from J, with 8 bases in between. There are 13 residues in the CDR3.

The chain links TRBV24-1 to TRBJ1-3; D is perhaps TRBD1 (6 bases). The V and J ends lost 4 bases and 9 bases respectively, with 12 bases between them. Germline V gives CDR1 KGHDR, CDR2 SFDVKD. CDR3 length equals 13 residues. The CDR3 sequence is CATSDAGVGTIYF. In nucleotides, the CDR3 is TGTGCCACCAGTGACGCAGGGGTCGGCACCATATATTTT.

The J gene is TRBJ1-1, the V gene TRBV7-8; D is uncertain. In germline, CDR1 is SGHVS, CDR2 FQNEAQ. V gave up 3 bases and J gave up 0 bases, with 11 bases separating them. The CDR3 totals 15 residues. The CDR3 is CASSFEGPMNTEAFF. The CDR3 nucleotides read TGTGCCAGCAGCTTCGAAGGTCCTATGAACACTGAAGCTTTCTTT.

This chain connects TRBV5-6 to TRBJ2-5, with D unresolved. CDR1 and CDR2 (germline): SGHDT, YYEEEE. Trimming shortened V by 4 bases and J by 0 bases, and 7 bases separated the two germline ends. This CDR3 contains 13 residues. The chain's CDR3 is CASSSQNQETQYF. The CDR3 DNA follows: TGTGCCAGCAGCAGTCAGAACCAAGAGACCCAGTACTTC.

This sequence joins TRBV5-1 and TRBJ2-5; no reliable D call. With 4 bases removed from V and 4 bases from J, the gap between germline ends came to 5 bases. The CDR3 runs 11 residues. In germline, CDR1 is SGHRS, CDR2 YFSETQ. The CDR3 sequence: CASSVSETQYF. Written as DNA, the CDR3 is TGCGCCAGCAGCGTTTCAGAGACCCAGTACTTC.

J is TRBJ2-7 and V is TRBV9; D remains unclear. V shed 4 bases and J shed 1 base, with 9 bases lying between them. Per germline, CDR1 SGDLS and CDR2 YYNGEE. The CDR3 runs 13 residues. CDR3 DNA sequence: TGTGCCAGCAGCCCCAGGTTATCCTACGAGCAGTACTTC. Its translation is CASSPRLSYEQYF.

The chain couples TRBV10-3 to TRBJ2-2, with D possibly being TRBD1 (6 bases). There are 16 residues in the CDR3. V gave up 4 bases and J gave up 3 bases, with 15 bases separating them. Germline lookup yields CDR1 ENHRY and CDR2 SYGVKD. The CDR3 nucleotides are TGTGCCATCAGTGCAAACAGGGTTGACGACACCGGGGAGCTGTTTTTT. It specifies CAISANRVDDTGELFF.

The chain joins TRBV25-1 to TRBJ1-1; TRBD1 might be the D (6 bases). Trimming took off 11 bases at V and 1 base at J, with 11 bases between the two ends. This CDR3 spans 12 amino acids. Germline-derived CDR1 and CDR2 are MGHDK and SYGVNS. The CDR3 reads CAAGERNTEAFF. CDR3 coding DNA: TGTGCCGCAGGGGAAAGGAACACTGAAGCTTTCTTT.

The chain employs TRBV19 and TRBJ2-2, with 7 bases that match TRBD1. Germline V CDR1 and CDR2: LNHDA, SQIVND (reference sequence). With 6 bases clipped from V and 5 bases from J, the junction kept 3 bases outside the gene matches. This CDR3 is built from 13 residues. CDR3 DNA: TGTGCCAGTAGCAACAGGGGAACCGGGGAGCTGTTTTTT. Translated: CASSNRGTGELFF.